This T cell receptor beta chain is from a study of beta chain features in type 1 diabetes. Using CD45RO/CCR7/CD25/CD127/CD95/CD27, CD4+ naive, central memory, regulatory and stem cell-like memory cells were sorted. Purity of each sorted population was above 98%. With respect to this clone: Antigen: not known.

Findings of the study overall: In every one of the four CD4+ subsets, TCRB CDR3s were moderately but significantly shorter in Type 1 diabetes patients.

Germline V lookup: CDR1 SGHRS, CDR2 YFSETQ. The CDR3 spans 15 residues. With 0 bases removed from V and 2 bases from J, the gap between germline ends came to 6 bases. The investigators reverse transcribed all of the isolated RNA, so they sequenced expressed TCRB transcripts. Naive, central memory and regulatory T cell samples produced a mean of about 4 million reads. The table came from immunoSEQ multiplex PCR; TCRdb's copy has only in-frame clones and leaves some out. The sample records over 300,000 clones, around 8.5% being singletons. Sequences were obtained from central memory CD4+ T cells from blood. The chain recombines TRBV5-1 with TRBJ2-6; D remains unclear. This clonotype was obtained from a man aged 25 to 40 with type 1 diabetes. CDR3 DNA sequence: TGCGCCAGCAGCTTGGAGGTCACTGGGGCCAACGTCCTGACTTTC. It encodes CASSLEVTGANVLTF.